Listed below are T cell receptor beta chains from one sample, sequenced in a study of T cells in localized non-small cell lung cancer. The protocol was immunoSEQ multiplex PCR, while the TCRdb copy is restricted to in-frame clones and leaves out a portion. The data show approximately 7,400 clones, 23% seen once. The sample in question was lung tumor tissue, obtained before any cancer treatment. The source is a man aged 35-75 years with stage III squamous cell lung carcinoma. CDR3s include the opening cysteine and the closing phenylalanine or tryptophan. Each record gives: D gene, clone size, V gene, J gene, CDR3 DNA, CDR3 protein. A D gene is named only where the DNA matches it firmly. Clone size appears in some rows only: once, few, many, or a class for an expanded clone.

-	-	TRBV18	TRBJ2-1	TGTGCCAGCTCAGACGGTACCTACAATGAGCAGTTCTTC	CASSDGTYNEQFF
TRBD1	-	TRBV28	TRBJ2-7	TGTGCCAGCAGACAGGGGAGCTCCTACGAGCAGTACTTC	CASRQGSSYEQYF
TRBD2	-	TRBV5-1	TRBJ2-5	TGCGCCAGCAGCTTGTCAGCGGGGACAGAGACCCAGTACTTC	CASSLSAGTETQYF
-	-	TRBV7-6	TRBJ2-3	TGTGCCAGCAGCTTGGGGGGGGGCACCGCAGATACGCAGTATTTT	CASSLGGGTADTQYF
-	-	TRBV28	TRBJ2-5	TGTGCCAGCAGTTTAGGGATAGAGACCCAGTACTTC	CASSLGIETQYF
TRBD1	-	TRBV6-8	TRBJ1-2	TGTGCCAGCACTAGTTACTCCGTCGGACAGGCCCCTCTCTATGGCTACACCTTC	CASTSYSVGQAPLYGYTF
-	-	TRBV28	TRBJ1-4	TGTGCCAGCAGTTTCGCCGCGAAGGGCGTTAATGAAAAACTGTTTTTT	CASSFAAKGVNEKLFF
-	-	TRBV19	TRBJ1-1	TGTGCCAGTAGTATAGGGGGGGCAGGGCTCATGAACACTGAAGCTTTCTTT	CASSIGGAGLMNTEAFF
TRBD1	-	TRBV28	TRBJ1-2	TGTGCCAGCAGCTCCGGACAGGCCGCTTATGGCTACACCTTC	CASSSGQAAYGYTF
-	-	TRBV19	TRBJ2-1	TGTGCCAGTCAATCCCGGGACCACCACAATGAGCAGTTCTTC	CASQSRDHHNEQFF
TRBD2	-	TRBV11-3	TRBJ2-5	TGTGCCAGCAGCCAAGCTGCGGGGGGGCAGGAGACCCAGTACTTC	CASSQAAGGQETQYF
-	-	TRBV18	TRBJ1-5	TGTGCCAGCTCACCGGGGCAGAGCAATCAGCCCCAGCATTTT	CASSPGQSNQPQHF
-	-	TRBV6-8	TRBJ2-5	TGTGCCAGCAGTTACGGTTCCGGTGGGGGGACCCAGTACTTC	CASSYGSGGGTQYF
-	few	TRBV11-3	TRBJ2-5	TGTGCCAGCAGCTTGCTAGGAGCGGGCCAAGAGACCCAGTACTTC	CASSLLGAGQETQYF
TRBD1	few	TRBV6-8	TRBJ1-2	TGTGCCAGCAGTGATAGACAGGGTGCCGGTGGCTACACCTTC	CASSDRQGAGGYTF
TRBD1	many	TRBV11-3	TRBJ1-5	TGTGCCAGCAGCTTTGGACAGGGGGTGGGTCAGCCCCAGCATTTT	CASSFGQGVGQPQHF
-	-	TRBV28	TRBJ2-1	TGTGCCAGCAGTCCCCCCGGCTCCTACAATGAGCAGTTCTTC	CASSPPGSYNEQFF
-	medium-sized	TRBV9	TRBJ2-1	TGTGCCAGCAGCGAGGGAGACTTCGACAATGAGCAGTTCTTC	CASSEGDFDNEQFF
-	-	TRBV9	TRBJ1-2	TGTGCCAGCAGCGTAGGGTCGGAGGGTGGCTACACCTTC	CASSVGSEGGYTF
-	few	TRBV6-1	TRBJ2-7	TGTGCCAGCAGTGAAGCGCTTGTTGGAACCTACGAGCAGTACTTC	CASSEALVGTYEQYF
TRBD2	-	TRBV29-1	TRBJ2-7	TGCAGCGCCCGTCGGGCTAGCGGGAAAAGTGTACAAGCCTACGAGCAGTACTTC	CSARRASGKSVQAYEQYF
-	-	TRBV23-1	TRBJ2-7	TGCGCCAGCAGCCAAGTGCGGGGTTGGGAGCAGTACTTC	CASSQVRGWEQYF
TRBD1	few	TRBV11-3	TRBJ2-7	TGTGCCAGCAGCACCGGGACAGGTATACGGTACGAGCAGTACTTC	CASSTGTGIRYEQYF
-	-	TRBV5-1	TRBJ1-1	TGCGCCAGCAGCTTGGCCGCCAGTACTACGAACACTGAAGCTTTCTTT	CASSLAASTTNTEAFF
TRBD2	few	TRBV6-7	TRBJ2-3	TGTGCCAGCACCACACAGGTGCGGGGGGGCCCCACAGATACGCAGTATTTT	CASTTQVRGGPTDTQYF
TRBD1	-	TRBV19	TRBJ2-7	TGTGCCAGTAGTCCCGACAGGGGAGGCCACGAGCAGTACTTC	CASSPDRGGHEQYF
-	few	TRBV18	TRBJ1-1	TGTGCCAGCTCACCCCAACGGGGTGCTGAAGCTTTCTTT	CASSPQRGAEAFF
TRBD2	-	TRBV28	TRBJ2-7	TGTGCCAGCAGTCCATGGACTAGCGGGAGTGCCGAGCAGTACTTC	CASSPWTSGSAEQYF
-	-	TRBV9	TRBJ1-4	TGTGCCAGCAACCGGGACGGTGAAAAACTGTTTTTT	CASNRDGEKLFF
TRBD1	-	TRBV11-3	TRBJ1-3	TGTGCCAGCAGCTTAGGGGACAGTTTAAAGTACACCATATATTTT	CASSLGDSLKYTIYF
-	-	TRBV28	TRBJ2-2	TGTGCCAGCAGTTTAGGACCCCGCAGCGGGGAGCTGTTTTTT	CASSLGPRSGELFF